Presented here are 5 T cell receptor beta chains from one specimen sequenced in a study of T cell changes during pregnancy in multiple sclerosis. Method: immunoSEQ multiplex PCR; TCRdb's copy keeps in-frame clones and lacks some. The sample records about 38,000 clones, 80% to 95% being singletons. The source was CD4+ T cells from peripheral blood mononuclear cells, collected after pregnancy. The receptor set was obtained from a female donor in good health, enrolled as a control in a pregnancy study.

The chain uses TRBV6-6 and TRBJ1-6; 9 bases map to TRBD1. The CDR3 extends over 15 amino acids. V was pared by 5 bases and J by 9 bases, with 8 bases of the junction left unmatched. The germline V gene has CDR1 MNHNY and CDR2 SVGAGI (reference sequence). DNA of the CDR3: TGTGCCAGCAGTCCCCAGGGACAGGGAATTTCACCCCTCCACTTT. Translating gives CASSPQGQGISPLHF.

The chain is built from TRBV29-1 and TRBJ2-7, with D uncertain. V dropped 4 bases and J dropped 6 bases, with 16 bases sitting between them. This CDR3 has 13 residues. Germline CDR1 and CDR2: SQVTM and ANQGSEA. The CDR3 sequence: CSVVPGHRGEQYF. As DNA, the CDR3 is TGCAGCGTTGTCCCAGGTCACCGTGGCGAGCAGTACTTC.

V usage is TRBV10-3 and J usage is TRBJ2-5; 7 nucleotides align to TRBD2. After removal of 5 bases from V and 4 bases from J, the junction contained 7 bases not matched to a gene. CDR1 ENHRY and CDR2 SYGVKD come from the germline V gene. The CDR3 length is 14 residues. The CDR3 loop is CAISLAGDGETQYF. In nucleotides, the CDR3 is TGTGCCATCAGTCTTGCGGGAGATGGAGAGACCCAGTACTTC.

The V and J genes are TRBV12-5 and TRBJ2-3; 8 nucleotides line up with TRBD2. Trimming cost V 3 bases and J 6 bases; bases outside gene matches: 14. There are 17 residues in the CDR3. Germline V lookup: CDR1 LGHNT, CDR2 FRNRAP. The CDR3 loop reads CASGLPGLAGPRDTQYF. In DNA form, the CDR3 reads TGTGCTAGTGGTTTACCCGGGTTAGCGGGACCCAGGGATACGCAGTATTTT.

This chain joins TRBV5-1 and TRBJ2-7; TRBD1 aligns across 7 bases. CDR1 is SGHRS, CDR2 YFSETQ, per germline. J lost 0 bases, V lost 0 bases, and 6 bases had no gene match. The CDR3 covers 16 residues. CDR3 sequence reads: CASSLGTGSTSYEQYF. Written as DNA, the CDR3 is TGCGCCAGCAGCTTGGGGACAGGTTCGACCTCCTACGAGCAGTACTTC.